This T cell receptor beta chain came from a study of T cells after posttransplantation cyclophosphamide. Study outcomes and limitations: Later post-transplant blood repertoires were often dominated by donor CD8+ memory clones.

In regard to this clone: As yet, its antigen is unknown.

Cyclophosphamide on days +3 and +4 followed busulfan-fludarabine conditioning and a marrow graft. The CDR3 sequence is 20 residues long. The protocol was immunoSEQ multiplex PCR, while the TCRdb copy is restricted to in-frame clones and leaves out a portion. The repertoire consists of 24,000 or so clones, none detected only once. This TCR derives from a young adult male patient who received an allogeneic stem cell transplant from a related donor, was CMV-positive, and had no GVHD. Part of the T cell pool may stem from the graft donor. Here the sequenced sample was PBMCs, taken after allogeneic stem cell transplant with posttransplant cyclophosphamide. This sequence joins TRBV21-1 and TRBJ2-7; TRBD1, the table's D call, was not compared with the DNA. TRBV21-1 is described as a pseudogene. The CDR3 loop reads CASSKASGTGRYLPTYEQYF. CDR3 coding DNA: TGTGCCAGCAGCAAAGCTTCCGGGACAGGGCGTTACCTACCTACCTACGAGCAGTACTTC.